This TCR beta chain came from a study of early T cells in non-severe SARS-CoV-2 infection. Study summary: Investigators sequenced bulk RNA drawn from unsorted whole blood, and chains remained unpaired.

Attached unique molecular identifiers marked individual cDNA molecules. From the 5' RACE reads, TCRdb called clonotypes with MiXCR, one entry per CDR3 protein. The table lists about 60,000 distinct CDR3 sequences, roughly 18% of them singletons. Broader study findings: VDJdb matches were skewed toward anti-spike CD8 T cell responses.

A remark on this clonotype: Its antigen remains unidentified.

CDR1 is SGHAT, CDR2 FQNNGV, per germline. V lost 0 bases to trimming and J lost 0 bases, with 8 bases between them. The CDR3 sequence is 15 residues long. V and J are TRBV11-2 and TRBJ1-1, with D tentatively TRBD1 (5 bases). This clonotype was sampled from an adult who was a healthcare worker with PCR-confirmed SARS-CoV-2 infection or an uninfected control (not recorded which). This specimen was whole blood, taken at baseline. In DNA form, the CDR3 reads TGTGCCAGCAGCTTAGATGGGGCGGTGAACACTGAAGCTTTCTTT. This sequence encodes CASSLDGAVNTEAFF.